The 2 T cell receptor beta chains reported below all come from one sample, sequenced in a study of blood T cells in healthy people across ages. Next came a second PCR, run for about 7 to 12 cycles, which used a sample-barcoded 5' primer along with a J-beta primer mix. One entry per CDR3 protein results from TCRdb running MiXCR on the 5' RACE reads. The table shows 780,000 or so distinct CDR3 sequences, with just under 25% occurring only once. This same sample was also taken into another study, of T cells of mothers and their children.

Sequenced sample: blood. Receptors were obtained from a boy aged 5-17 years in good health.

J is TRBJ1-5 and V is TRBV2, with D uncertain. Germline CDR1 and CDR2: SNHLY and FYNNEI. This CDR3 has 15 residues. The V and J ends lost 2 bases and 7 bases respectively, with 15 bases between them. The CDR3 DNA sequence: TGTGCCAGCAGTGAAAGTGTAACCGTTCGACAGCCCCAGCATTTT. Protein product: CASSESVTVRQPQHF.

CDR3 sequence: CASSQDPGTGGVEQYF. CDR3 DNA sequence: TGCGCCAGCAGCCAAGACCCCGGGACAGGGGGTGTCGAGCAGTACTTC. The chain uses TRBV4-1 and TRBJ2-7; 11 nucleotides align to TRBD1. Per germline, CDR1 MGHRA and CDR2 YSYEKL. Unmatched junction bases numbered 7, after V lost 0 bases and J lost 6 bases. This CDR3 has 16 amino acids.